Presented here are 27 T cell receptor beta chains from one specimen sequenced in a study of blood T cells in healthy people across ages (dated by TCRdb to 2013 to 2016). The library was obtained by 5' RACE. Sequencing relied on an Illumina HiSeq 2500. The second PCR ran for roughly 6 to 11 cycles and used a J-beta primer mix along with a sample-barcoded 5' primer. Through fastp at Q25 and MiXCR, TCRdb rebuilt clones from the public reads, retaining in-frame beta chains. Rows with one shared CDR3 protein collapse into an entry with the most common genes and DNA. Here the sample has 790,000 or so distinct CDR3 sequences; approximately 60% occur a single time. More than 25% of the sample goes to the ten largest clones. Sequencing used blood. Every receptor here comes from a man between 40 and 49 years old in good health.

This rearrangement joins TRBV7-3 to TRBJ2-5; D is perhaps TRBD2 (7 bases). The CDR3 covers 15 residues. The V end lost 5 bases, the J end lost 2 bases, and 15 bases lay between the germline ends. CDR1 and CDR2 (germline): SGHTA, FQGTGA. CDR3 loop: CASSPLGGPQETQYF. The CDR3, as DNA: TGTGCCAGCAGCCCCCTGGGGGGGCCACAAGAGACCCAGTACTTC.

The rearrangement links TRBV7-2 to TRBJ2-3, with D possibly being TRBD1 or TRBD2 (5 bases each). V shed 5 bases and J shed 4 bases, with 13 bases lying between them. Germline V gene lookup returns CDR1 SGHTA and CDR2 FQGNSA. There are 14 residues in the CDR3. The CDR3 nucleotides read TGTGCCAGCAGCGGGGTTCGGGGCGCAGATACGCAGTATTTT. Its protein is CASSGVRGADTQYF.

This clonotype came up once. The J gene is TRBJ2-3, the V gene TRBV27, with D tentatively TRBD1 or TRBD2 (5 bases each). The germline CDR1 and CDR2 sequences are MNHEY and SMNVEV (reference sequence). Between the trimmed V and J ends, which lost 6 bases and 3 bases, there was a span of 10 bases. This CDR3 region has 13 residues. This chain's CDR3 is CASSRGLTDTQYF. DNA for the CDR3: TGTGCCAGCAGCCGGGGCCTGACAGATACGCAGTATTTT.

The chain uses TRBV24-1 and TRBJ2-3; D perhaps matches TRBD2 (5 bases). Germline CDR1 and CDR2: KGHDR and SFDVKD. The CDR3 is made up of 14 amino acids. Trimming pared 6 bases from V and 2 bases from J, leaving 11 bases between. CDR3 bases: TGTGCCACCAGTCTCCCCGGGGACACAGATACGCAGTATTTT. This translates into CATSLPGDTDTQYF.

Notes on this clonotype: Since a much larger clone is just one base distant, this may be a read error. V and J are TRBV25-1 and TRBJ2-5; D call uncertain. Looked up from germline, CDR1 is MGHDK and CDR2 is SYGVNS. CDR3 size: 15 residues. The V end lost 7 bases, the J end lost 11 bases, and 26 bases lay between the germline ends. The CDR3 nucleotides read TGTGCCAGCACCGACCGTGAGAATTTAGGCAATGAGCAGTACTTC. Protein: CASTDRENLGNEQYF.

The DNA for the CDR3 is TGTGCCAGCAGCTCCCGAGGGACAGTTCAAGAGACCCAGTACTTC. Translation: CASSSRGTVQETQYF. The gene calls are TRBV7-9 and TRBJ2-5; 7 positions agree with TRBD1. CDR1 is SEHNR, CDR2 FQNEAQ, per germline (reference sequence). CDR3 length: 15 residues. Unmatched junction bases numbered 7, after V lost 4 bases and J lost 2 bases.

This clonotype was detected a few times. In DNA form, the CDR3 reads TGCAGTGCGATCCCTATCGGGGCAGCTTTCAATGAGCAGTTCTTC. It translates to CSAIPIGAAFNEQFF. The chain has TRBV20-1 and TRBJ2-1; either TRBD1 or TRBD2 may fit D (5 bases each). Germline values: CDR1 DFQATT, CDR2 SNEGSKA (reference sequence). The CDR3 extends over 15 amino acids. The ends were cut back, 6 bases at V and 6 bases at J, with 21 bases in the middle.

V gene TRBV28 combines with J gene TRBJ2-5; TRBD1 matches at 9 bases. The ends lost 10 bases at V and 13 bases at J; junction bases unmatched: 19. CDR3 length: 14 amino acids. Germline V gene data show CDR1 as MDHEN and CDR2 as SYDVKM. In nucleotides, the CDR3 is TGTGCCATACAACCGGGACAGGGTTTAATGGTACGGTACTTC. It yields the protein CAIQPGQGLMVRYF.

Comments on this clonotype: One end of the junction varies from germline; a read error may be responsible. This rearrangement joins TRBV6-1 to TRBJ1-5, with D possibly matching TRBD1 (6 bases). The CDR3 is 15 residues long. Germline loops: CDR1 MNHNS, CDR2 SASEGT. The CDR3 coding sequence is TGTGCCAGCAGGGAAGAGGGGGGAAGCAATCAGCCCCAGCATTTT. This encodes CASREEGGSNQPQHF.

J is TRBJ2-1 and V is TRBV5-1; the match to TRBD2 covers 13 bases. Germline trimming cut 5 bases from V and 10 bases from J; bases unmatched to any gene: 6. The CDR3 loop spans 14 amino acids. Germline V lookup: CDR1 SGHRS, CDR2 YFSETQ. CDR3 sequence: CASRGLAGSYEQFF. The CDR3, as DNA: TGCGCCAGCAGGGGACTAGCGGGATCCTACGAGCAGTTCTTC. Together with reference TRBV5-1 and TRBJ2-1, the CDR3 gives the full variable domain: KAGVTQTPRYLIKTRGQQVTLSCSPISGHRSVSWYQQTPGQGLQFLFEYFSETQRNKGNFPGRFSGRQFSNSRSEMNVSTLELGDSALYLCASRGLAGSYEQFFGPGTRLTVL.

This clonotype was seen a few times. The chain has TRBV20-1 and TRBJ2-5; weak D call: TRBD2 (6 bases). The CDR3 consists of 13 residues. Germline values: CDR1 DFQATT, CDR2 SNEGSKA (reference sequence). V was shortened by 0 bases and J by 5 bases, with 10 bases between the two germline ends. This chain's CDR3 is CSARDLGGETQYF. The CDR3 nucleotides read TGCAGTGCTAGAGATCTCGGAGGGGAGACCCAGTACTTC.

The V gene is TRBV12-3 or TRBV12-4, the J gene TRBJ1-6; D uncertain. V was clipped by 3 bases and J by 6 bases, with 15 bases between them. There are 16 residues in the CDR3. The CDR3 protein is CASSLSWAASNSPLHF. In DNA form, the CDR3 reads TGTGCCAGCAGTTTGTCGTGGGCAGCGTCTAATTCACCCCTCCACTTT.

J is TRBJ2-7 and V is TRBV25-1, with 10 bases fitting TRBD1. The J segment lost 1 base and the V segment lost 5 bases, leaving 11 bases of the junction unmatched. Germline V gene lookup returns CDR1 MGHDK and CDR2 SYGVNS. This CDR3 has 17 residues. In DNA form, the CDR3 reads TGTGCCAGCAGTTGGACAGGGGGGGTATTCAGGTCCTACGAGCAGTACTTC. Translation gives CASSWTGGVFRSYEQYF.

This rearrangement joins TRBV5-4 to TRBJ1-2, with D perhaps matching TRBD1 (6 bases). There are 15 residues in the CDR3. V lost 3 bases, J lost 4 bases, and 16 bases lay in between. Per the germline V gene, CDR1 is SGHNT and CDR2 is YYREEE (reference sequence). The CDR3 is CASSWAGTRVYGYTF. For the CDR3, the DNA is TGTGCCAGCAGCTGGGCCGGGACAAGGGTCTATGGCTACACCTTC.

The chain combines TRBV6-4 with TRBJ2-3, with 7 bases matching TRBD2. V lost 4 bases, J lost 2 bases, and 9 bases stayed unmatched. In germline, CDR1 is MRHNA, CDR2 SNTAGT. The CDR3 covers 16 residues. This CDR3 is CASSALAGADTDTQYF. As DNA, the CDR3 is TGTGCCAGCAGTGCCTTAGCGGGTGCCGACACAGATACGCAGTATTTT.

This clonotype was counted a few times. The CDR3 sequence is CASSERTSGWLEQYF. As DNA, the CDR3 is TGTGCCAGCAGTGAACGGACTAGCGGGTGGTTGGAGCAGTACTTC. The genes are TRBV2 and TRBJ2-7; 11 nucleotides line up with TRBD2. The germline V gene encodes CDR1 SNHLY and CDR2 FYNNEI. V lost 2 bases to trimming and J lost 7 bases; unmatched junction nucleotides: 7. The CDR3 has 15 residues.

This clonotype has just a few counts. V and J are TRBV11-2 and TRBJ2-3, with D possibly being TRBD2 (6 bases). V was shortened by 7 bases and J by 4 bases, with 15 bases between the two germline ends. CDR3 size: 14 residues. Per the germline V gene, CDR1 is SGHAT and CDR2 is FQNNGV. The CDR3 reads CASNRAAGPDTQYF. The CDR3 nucleotides are TGTGCCAGCAATAGAGCGGCGGGGCCAGATACGCAGTATTTT.

The chain combines TRBV7-7 with TRBJ2-5; D might be TRBD1 (5 bases). This CDR3 is 15 amino acids long. Germline V gene sequence: CDR1 SSHAT, CDR2 FNYEAQ (reference sequence). The CDR3, as DNA: TGTGCTACCGAGCCGACTGGCGGACACGGGGAGACCCAGTACTTC. Translating it yields CATEPTGGHGETQYF.

CDR3 in amino acids: CASSLDGGVQETQYF. The CDR3 DNA reads as TGTGCCAGCAGCTTAGACGGGGGGGTCCAAGAGACCCAGTACTTC. The V and J genes are TRBV7-6 and TRBJ2-5; 8 nucleotides match TRBD2. The CDR3 runs 15 residues. The V segment lost 1 base and the J segment 1 base; nucleotides outside the gene matches: 2. In germline, CDR1 is SGHVS, CDR2 FNYEAQ.

The table lists this clonotype with a few counts. This chain connects TRBV7-9 to TRBJ1-4, with D perhaps matching TRBD1 (6 bases). With 1 base removed from V and 8 bases from J, the gap between germline ends came to 11 bases. The CDR3 runs to 14 residues. CDR1 and CDR2 from the germline V gene are SEHNR and FQNEAQ (reference sequence). The CDR3 DNA follows: TGTGCCAGCAGCTTAGTGGGACAAGGGGAAAAACTGTTTTTT. Its translation: CASSLVGQGEKLFF.

Only one count was recorded for this clonotype. The rearrangement links TRBV7-9 to TRBJ2-1; weak D call: TRBD1 (5 bases). V shed 1 base and J shed 10 bases, with 11 bases lying between them. CDR1 SEHNR and CDR2 FQNEAQ come from the germline V gene (reference sequence). The CDR3 has 13 amino acids. CDR3 region: CASSLEQGGEQFF. The DNA of the CDR3 is TGTGCCAGCAGCTTAGAGCAGGGTGGGGAGCAGTTCTTC.

This clonotype turned up a few times. This may arise from a read error, as a much more abundant clone is one base away. This sequence joins TRBV7-8 and TRBJ2-7, with 9 bases identical to TRBD2. Judging by the DNA end, TRBJ2-5 fits better; the J call may be wrong. CDR3 length: 14 amino acids. The V gene's germline CDR1 is SGHVS and CDR2 FQNEAQ. CDR3 loop: CASSFGTSRETQYF. CDR3 nucleotides: TGTGCCAGCAGCTTTGGGACTAGCAGGGAGACCCAGTACTTC.

A word on this clonotype: The junction differs from germline at one of its ends, possibly a read error. The rearrangement links TRBV18 to TRBJ2-1; 9 nucleotides align to TRBD2. Germline-derived CDR1 and CDR2 are KGHSH and LQKENI. The CDR3 sequence is 18 residues long. CDR3 in amino acids: CASSPTTSGQSSDNEQFF. In nucleotides, the CDR3 is TGTGCCAGCTCACCGACTACTAGCGGGCAAAGCTCCGACAATGAGCAGTTCTTC.

This sequence joins TRBV11-2 and TRBJ2-3; 8 nucleotides agree with TRBD2. The CDR3 consists of 16 residues. Germline assignment: CDR1 SGHAT and CDR2 FQNNGV. V was pared by 5 bases and J by 1 base, with 8 bases of the junction left unmatched. The CDR3 nucleotides are TGTGCCAGCAGCCCTACACGGGGGGGAGGCACAGATACGCAGTATTTT. Translation gives CASSPTRGGGTDTQYF.

The gene calls are TRBV11-2 and TRBJ2-1, with 12 bases that match TRBD2. CDR1 is SGHAT, CDR2 FQNNGV, per germline. V shed 5 bases, J shed 2 bases, and the junction held 4 bases outside the gene matches. The CDR3 has 16 residues. The CDR3 sequence is CASSDTSGGTYNEQFF. The CDR3 DNA reads TGTGCCAGCAGCGACACTAGCGGGGGGACCTACAATGAGCAGTTCTTC.

The chain couples TRBV29-1 to TRBJ1-1; possibly TRBD1 for D (6 bases). Germline V gene lookup returns CDR1 SQVTM and CDR2 ANQGSEA. Trimming shortened V by 7 bases and J by 5 bases, and 14 bases separated the two germline ends. This CDR3 spans 12 amino acids. The CDR3 DNA reads TGCAGCGAATCCAGGGGAAAGACTGAAGCTTTCTTT. This translates into CSESRGKTEAFF. The full variable domain, with the rest looked up from reference TRBV29-1 and TRBJ1-1, is SAVISQKPSRDICQRGTSLTIQCQVDSQVTMMFWYRQQPGQSLTLIATANQGSEATYESGFVIDKFPISRPNLTFSTLTVSNMSPEDSSIYLCSESRGKTEAFFGQGTRLTVV.

The chain recombines TRBV7-9 with TRBJ1-6, with D perhaps TRBD1 (6 bases). Germline V gives CDR1 SEHNR, CDR2 FQNEAQ (reference sequence). This CDR3 is built from 16 residues. The V gene lost 1 base and the J gene lost 7 bases, with 14 bases spanning the gap. CDR3 amino acids: CASSLEPGTRNSPLHF. In DNA, the CDR3 is TGTGCCAGCAGCTTAGAGCCAGGGACAAGGAATTCACCCCTCCACTTT.